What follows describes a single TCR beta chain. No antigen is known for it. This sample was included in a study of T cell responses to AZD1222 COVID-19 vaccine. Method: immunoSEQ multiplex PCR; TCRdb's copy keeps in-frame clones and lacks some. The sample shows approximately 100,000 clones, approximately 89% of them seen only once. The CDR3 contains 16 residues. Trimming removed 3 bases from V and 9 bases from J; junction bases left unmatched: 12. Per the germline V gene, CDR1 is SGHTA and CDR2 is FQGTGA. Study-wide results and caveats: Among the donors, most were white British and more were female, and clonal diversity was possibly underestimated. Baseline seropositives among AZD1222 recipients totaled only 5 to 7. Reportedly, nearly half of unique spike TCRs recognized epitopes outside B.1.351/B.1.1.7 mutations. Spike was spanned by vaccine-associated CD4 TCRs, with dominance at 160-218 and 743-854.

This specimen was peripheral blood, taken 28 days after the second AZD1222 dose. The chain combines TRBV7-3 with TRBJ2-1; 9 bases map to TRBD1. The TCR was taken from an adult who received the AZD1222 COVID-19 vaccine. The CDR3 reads CASSLTGTGRGSEQFF. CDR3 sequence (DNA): TGTGCCAGCAGCTTGACCGGGACAGGGAGGGGGAGTGAGCAGTTCTTC.